The entry that follows covers one TCR beta chain sequence. These data are taken from a study of blood T cell repertoires in COVID-19. Study information: Sample material is recorded as cDNA or gDNA derived from T cells, B-cell-depleted T cells, or PBMCs.

Repertoires were generated with immunoSEQ multiplex PCR, while TCRdb's copy carries only in-frame clones and drops some. The sample lists around 250,000 clones; about 80% were seen once. Looked up from germline, CDR1 is GTSNPN and CDR2 is SVGIG (reference sequence). Unmatched junction bases numbered 6, after V lost 3 bases and J lost 8 bases. CDR3 length equals 12 residues. Clinical history reported by participants formed the basis on which cohorts were assigned. Source material: PBMCs or T cells enriched from blood (not recorded which). The receptor was derived from a man aged 35 to 55 who had recovered from COVID-19. This chain connects TRBV30 to TRBJ1-2; 7 bases align to TRBD1. The DNA for the CDR3 is TGTGCCTGGAGCCCCGGACAGGTGGGCTACACCTTC. Its protein product is CAWSPGQVGYTF.